This TCR beta chain is drawn from a study of blood T cell repertoires in COVID-19. Overall study: Acute-phase and convalescent COVID-19 samples originated in the United States, Italy and Spain. Sources were T cells, B-cell-depleted T cells, or PBMCs; the material itself was cDNA or gDNA.

The repertoire was sequenced with immunoSEQ multiplex PCR; TCRdb's copy has only in-frame clones and lacks some. Found here are approximately 270,000 clones, about nine tenths of them singletons; the top ten hold over 4%. The CDR3 totals 17 residues. Germline CDR1 is SEHNR and CDR2 is FQNEAQ (reference sequence). J was trimmed by 0 bases and V by 11 bases; bases with no gene match: 9. Recruitment covered over 20 US areas and drew participants whose ages spanned about 18 to 89 years. The J gene is TRBJ2-6, the V gene TRBV7-9, with 11 nucleotides matching TRBD2. This TCR derives from a woman in her twenties or thirties with acute COVID-19. The material sequenced was PBMCs or T cells enriched from blood (not recorded which). The CDR3 here is CAGSPGTSGSGANVLTF. The CDR3 DNA reads as TGTGCCGGCTCCCCCGGGACTAGCGGCTCTGGGGCCAACGTCCTGACTTTC.